The source of this T cell receptor beta chain is a study of blood T cell repertoires in COVID-19. Overall study context: From the United States, Italy and Spain came samples of acute and convalescent COVID-19. Sample material is recorded as cDNA or gDNA derived from T cells, B-cell-depleted T cells, or PBMCs.

As originally analysed: Estimation of nucleated cell counts relied on the amplification of reference gene primers. Sequenced by immunoSEQ multiplex PCR; TCRdb stores in-frame clones only, minus some. V and J calls and clone size come straight from that table; D and trimming were deduced from the DNA. The sample has about 280,000 clones; approximately 83% are singletons. The CDR3 totals 14 residues. Germline V CDR1 and CDR2: SGHTA, FQGNSA. V shed 5 bases and J 3 bases; nucleotides not matched to a gene: 7. Sequencing was carried out using peripheral blood. This TCR was recovered from a woman younger than 45 who had recovered from COVID-19. The gene calls are TRBV7-2 and TRBJ2-7, with 7 positions matching TRBD1. CDR3 nucleotides: TGTGCCAGCAGCGAACCGGGACAGATCTACGAGCAGTACTTC. This translates into CASSEPGQIYEQYF.